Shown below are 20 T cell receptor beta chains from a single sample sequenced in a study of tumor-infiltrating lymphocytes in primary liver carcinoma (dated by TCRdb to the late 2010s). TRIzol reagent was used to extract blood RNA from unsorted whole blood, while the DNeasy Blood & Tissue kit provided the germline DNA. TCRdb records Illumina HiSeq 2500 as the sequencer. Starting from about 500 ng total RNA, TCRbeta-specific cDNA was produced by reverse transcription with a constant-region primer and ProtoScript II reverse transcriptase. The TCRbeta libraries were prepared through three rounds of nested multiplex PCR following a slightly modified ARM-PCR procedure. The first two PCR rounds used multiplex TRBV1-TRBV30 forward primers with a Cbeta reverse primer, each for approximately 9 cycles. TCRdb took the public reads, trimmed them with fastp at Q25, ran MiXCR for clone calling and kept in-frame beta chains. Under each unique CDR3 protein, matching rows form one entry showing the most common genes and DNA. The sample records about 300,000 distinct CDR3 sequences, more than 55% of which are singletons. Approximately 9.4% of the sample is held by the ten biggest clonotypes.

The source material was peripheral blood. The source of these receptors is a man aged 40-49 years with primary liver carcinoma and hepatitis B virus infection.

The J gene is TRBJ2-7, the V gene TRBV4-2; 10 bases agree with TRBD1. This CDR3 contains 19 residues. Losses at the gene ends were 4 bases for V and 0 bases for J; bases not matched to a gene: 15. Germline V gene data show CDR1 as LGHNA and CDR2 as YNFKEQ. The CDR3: CASSLRTGGAGGNSYEQYF. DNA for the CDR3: TGTGCCAGCAGCCTTCGGACAGGGGGGGCCGGGGGGAACTCCTACGAGCAGTACTTC.

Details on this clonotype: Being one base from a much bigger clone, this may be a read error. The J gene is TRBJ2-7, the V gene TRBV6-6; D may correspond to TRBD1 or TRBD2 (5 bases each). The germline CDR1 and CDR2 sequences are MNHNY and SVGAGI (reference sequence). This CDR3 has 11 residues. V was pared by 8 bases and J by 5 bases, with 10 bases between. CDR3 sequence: CASDEGHEQYF. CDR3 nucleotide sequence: TGTGCCAGCGACGAGGGACACGAGCAGTACTTC.

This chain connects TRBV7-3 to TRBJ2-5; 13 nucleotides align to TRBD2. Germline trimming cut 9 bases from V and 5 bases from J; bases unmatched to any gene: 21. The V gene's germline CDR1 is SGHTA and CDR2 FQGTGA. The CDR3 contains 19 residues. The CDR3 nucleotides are TGTGCCAGGACCCTCCAGACAGGACTAGCGGGAGTTTATAGGGAGACCCAGTACTTC. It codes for CARTLQTGLAGVYRETQYF.

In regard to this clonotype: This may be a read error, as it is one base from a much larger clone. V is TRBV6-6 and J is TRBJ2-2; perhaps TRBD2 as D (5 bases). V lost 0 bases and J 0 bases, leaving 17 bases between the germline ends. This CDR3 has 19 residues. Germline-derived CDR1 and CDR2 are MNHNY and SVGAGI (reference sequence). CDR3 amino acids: CASSYSASLWRSNTGELFF. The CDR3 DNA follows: TGTGCCAGCAGTTACTCGGCCTCTTTATGGAGGTCGAACACCGGGGAGCTGTTTTTT.

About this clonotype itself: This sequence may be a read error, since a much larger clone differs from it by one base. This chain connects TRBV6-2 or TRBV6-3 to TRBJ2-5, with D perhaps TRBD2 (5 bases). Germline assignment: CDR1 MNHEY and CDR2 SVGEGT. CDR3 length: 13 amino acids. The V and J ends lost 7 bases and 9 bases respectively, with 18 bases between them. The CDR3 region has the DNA TGTGCCAGCACCCCTTTCAATACGGAGGCCCAGTACTTC. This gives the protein CASTPFNTEAQYF.

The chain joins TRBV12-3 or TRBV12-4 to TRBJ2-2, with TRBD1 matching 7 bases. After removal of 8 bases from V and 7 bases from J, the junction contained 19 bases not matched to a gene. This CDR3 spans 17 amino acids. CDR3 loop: CASWQRLRQGAGGELFF. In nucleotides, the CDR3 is TGTGCCAGCTGGCAGCGACTCCGACAGGGTGCAGGCGGGGAGCTGTTTTTT.

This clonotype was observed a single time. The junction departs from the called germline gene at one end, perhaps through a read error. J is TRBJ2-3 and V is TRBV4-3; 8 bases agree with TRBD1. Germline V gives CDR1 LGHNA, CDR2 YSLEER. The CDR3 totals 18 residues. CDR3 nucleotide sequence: TGCGCCAGCGGCCAAGATTTAGGAGGACAGGGCCCCACAGATACACAGTATTTT. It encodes CASGQDLGGQGPTDTQYF.

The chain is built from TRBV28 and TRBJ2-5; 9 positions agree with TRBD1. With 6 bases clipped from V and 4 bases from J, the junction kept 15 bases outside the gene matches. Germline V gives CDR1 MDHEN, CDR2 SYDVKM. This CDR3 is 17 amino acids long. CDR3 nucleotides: TGTGCCAGCAGCCCAGACCCAGGGACAGGGTACGCAGAGACCCAGTACTTC. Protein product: CASSPDPGTGYAETQYF.

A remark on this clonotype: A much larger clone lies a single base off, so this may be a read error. The CDR3 sequence is CASSEGIYGCTF. The CDR3 DNA reads as TGCGCCAGCAGTGAGGGAATTTATGGCTGCACCTTC. The chain recombines TRBV10-2 with TRBJ1-2, with no clear D. CDR1 and CDR2 from the germline V gene are WSHSY and SAAADI. There are 12 residues in the CDR3.

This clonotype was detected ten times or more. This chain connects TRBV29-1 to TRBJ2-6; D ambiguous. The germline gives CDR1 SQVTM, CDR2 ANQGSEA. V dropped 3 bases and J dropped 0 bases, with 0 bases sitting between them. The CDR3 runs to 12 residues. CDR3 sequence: CSVDSGANVLTF. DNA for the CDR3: TGCAGCGTTGACTCTGGGGCCAACGTCCTGACTTTC.

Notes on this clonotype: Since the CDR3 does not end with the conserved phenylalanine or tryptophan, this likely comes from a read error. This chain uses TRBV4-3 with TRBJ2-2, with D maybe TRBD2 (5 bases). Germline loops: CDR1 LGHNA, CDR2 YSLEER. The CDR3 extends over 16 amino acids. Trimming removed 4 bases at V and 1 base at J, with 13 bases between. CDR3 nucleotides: TGCGCCAGCAGCCTAGTGCTCGCGGGGAACACCGGGGAGCTGTTTTCT. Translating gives CASSLVLAGNTGELFS.

CDR3 sequence (DNA): TGTGCCAGCAGCCCGTATCCGGGACGGATCCAAGAGACCCAGTACTTC. It codes for CASSPYPGRIQETQYF. This chain uses TRBV11-2 with TRBJ2-5; D is possibly TRBD1 or TRBD2 (5 bases each). The CDR3 totals 16 residues. V was trimmed by 5 bases and J by 1 base, leaving 17 bases between them. CDR1 is SGHAT, CDR2 FQNNGV, per germline.

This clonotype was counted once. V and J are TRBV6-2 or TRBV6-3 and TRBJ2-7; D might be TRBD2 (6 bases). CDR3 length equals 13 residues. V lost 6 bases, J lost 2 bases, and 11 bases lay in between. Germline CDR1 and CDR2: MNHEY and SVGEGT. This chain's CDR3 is CASRRDCAYEQYF. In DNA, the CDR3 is TGTGCCAGCAGGAGGGACTGTGCCTACGAGCAGTACTTC.

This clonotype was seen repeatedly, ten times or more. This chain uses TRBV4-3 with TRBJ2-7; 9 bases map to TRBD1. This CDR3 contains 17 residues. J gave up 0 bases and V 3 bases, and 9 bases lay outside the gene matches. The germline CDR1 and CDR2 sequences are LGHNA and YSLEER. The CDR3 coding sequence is TGCGCCAGCAGCCATCTTTCGGGACAGGGCGTCTCCTACGAGCAGTACTTC. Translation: CASSHLSGQGVSYEQYF.

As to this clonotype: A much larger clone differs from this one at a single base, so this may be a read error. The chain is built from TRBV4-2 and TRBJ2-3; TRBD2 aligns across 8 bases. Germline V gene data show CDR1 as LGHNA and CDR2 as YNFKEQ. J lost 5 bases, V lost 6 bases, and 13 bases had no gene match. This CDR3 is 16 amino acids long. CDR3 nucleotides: TGTGCCAGCAGTCTAAAAGCGGGAGTCGACATAGATACGCAGTATTTT. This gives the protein CASSLKAGVDIDTQYF.

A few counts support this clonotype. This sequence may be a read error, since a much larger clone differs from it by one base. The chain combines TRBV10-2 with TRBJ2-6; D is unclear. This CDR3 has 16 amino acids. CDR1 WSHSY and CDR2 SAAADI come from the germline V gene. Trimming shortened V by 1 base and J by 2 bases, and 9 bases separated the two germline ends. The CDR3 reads CASSELKAPGANVLTF. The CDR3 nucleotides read TGCGCCAGCAGTGAGTTGAAGGCTCCTGGGGCCAACGTCCTGACTTTC.

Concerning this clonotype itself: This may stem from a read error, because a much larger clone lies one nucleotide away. CDR3 residues: CASTQGAKNIQCF. The CDR3 region has the DNA TGTGCCAGCACCCAGGGAGCTAAAAACATTCAGTGCTTC. The chain is built from TRBV6-6 and TRBJ2-4, with D perhaps assigned TRBD1 or TRBD2 (5 bases each). This CDR3 has 13 residues. Germline V CDR1 and CDR2: MNHNY, SVGAGI (reference sequence).

For the CDR3, the DNA is TGCGCCAGCAGCTTTTCGGGAGCGTACAATGAGCAGTTCTTC. Translated: CASSFSGAYNEQFF. This chain uses TRBV5-1 with TRBJ2-1; TRBD2 might be the D (6 bases). Germline-derived CDR1 and CDR2 are SGHRS and YFSETQ. Trimming stripped 2 bases from V and 4 bases from J, with 10 bases between. The CDR3 covers 14 residues.

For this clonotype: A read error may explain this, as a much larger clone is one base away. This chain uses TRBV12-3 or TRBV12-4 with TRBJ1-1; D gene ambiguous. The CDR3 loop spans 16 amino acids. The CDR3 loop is CASSLSWGTLNTEASF. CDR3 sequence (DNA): TGTGCCAGCAGTTTATCTTGGGGTACCCTGAACACTGAAGCTTCCTTT.

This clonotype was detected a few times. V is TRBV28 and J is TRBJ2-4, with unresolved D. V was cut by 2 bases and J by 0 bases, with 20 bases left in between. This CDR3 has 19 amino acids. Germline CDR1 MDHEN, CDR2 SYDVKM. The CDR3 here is CASSLSFIQHTQAKNIQYF. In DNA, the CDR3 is TGTGCCAGCAGTTTAAGTTTTATACAGCATACACAAGCCAAAAACATTCAGTACTTC.